The T cell receptor (beta chain) under discussion was sequenced for a study of blood T cell repertoires in COVID-19. Looking at the study overall: T cells, B-cell-depleted T cells, or PBMCs provided the cDNA or gDNA that served as material.

Losses at the gene ends were 8 bases for V and 2 bases for J; bases not matched to a gene: 9. CDR3 size: 16 residues. Germline V CDR1 and CDR2: SGHRS, YFSETQ. Original processing methods: Reference gene primers were amplified, and this amplification served to estimate nucleated cell counts. Profiled with immunoSEQ multiplex PCR; TCRdb holds only in-frame clones, not every one. V and J calls and clone size follow that table, whereas D and trimming were derived from the DNA. The sample has 7,500 to 10,000 clones, 86% seen once. The chain uses TRBV5-1 and TRBJ2-3; TRBD2 agrees at 12 bases. This TCR derives from a man aged 55-75 years with acute or convalescent COVID-19. Sequenced sample: peripheral blood. Here the CDR3 DNA reads TGCGCCAGTGAGAGCGGGACTAGCGGGTACACAGATACGCAGTATTTT. It encodes CASESGTSGYTDTQYF. Looking up the rest from reference TRBV5-1 and TRBJ2-3 gives the full variable domain: KAGVTQTPRYLIKTRGQQVTLSCSPISGHRSVSWYQQTPGQGLQFLFEYFSETQRNKGNFPGRFSGRQFSNSRSEMNVSTLELGDSALYLCASESGTSGYTDTQYFGPGTRLTVL.